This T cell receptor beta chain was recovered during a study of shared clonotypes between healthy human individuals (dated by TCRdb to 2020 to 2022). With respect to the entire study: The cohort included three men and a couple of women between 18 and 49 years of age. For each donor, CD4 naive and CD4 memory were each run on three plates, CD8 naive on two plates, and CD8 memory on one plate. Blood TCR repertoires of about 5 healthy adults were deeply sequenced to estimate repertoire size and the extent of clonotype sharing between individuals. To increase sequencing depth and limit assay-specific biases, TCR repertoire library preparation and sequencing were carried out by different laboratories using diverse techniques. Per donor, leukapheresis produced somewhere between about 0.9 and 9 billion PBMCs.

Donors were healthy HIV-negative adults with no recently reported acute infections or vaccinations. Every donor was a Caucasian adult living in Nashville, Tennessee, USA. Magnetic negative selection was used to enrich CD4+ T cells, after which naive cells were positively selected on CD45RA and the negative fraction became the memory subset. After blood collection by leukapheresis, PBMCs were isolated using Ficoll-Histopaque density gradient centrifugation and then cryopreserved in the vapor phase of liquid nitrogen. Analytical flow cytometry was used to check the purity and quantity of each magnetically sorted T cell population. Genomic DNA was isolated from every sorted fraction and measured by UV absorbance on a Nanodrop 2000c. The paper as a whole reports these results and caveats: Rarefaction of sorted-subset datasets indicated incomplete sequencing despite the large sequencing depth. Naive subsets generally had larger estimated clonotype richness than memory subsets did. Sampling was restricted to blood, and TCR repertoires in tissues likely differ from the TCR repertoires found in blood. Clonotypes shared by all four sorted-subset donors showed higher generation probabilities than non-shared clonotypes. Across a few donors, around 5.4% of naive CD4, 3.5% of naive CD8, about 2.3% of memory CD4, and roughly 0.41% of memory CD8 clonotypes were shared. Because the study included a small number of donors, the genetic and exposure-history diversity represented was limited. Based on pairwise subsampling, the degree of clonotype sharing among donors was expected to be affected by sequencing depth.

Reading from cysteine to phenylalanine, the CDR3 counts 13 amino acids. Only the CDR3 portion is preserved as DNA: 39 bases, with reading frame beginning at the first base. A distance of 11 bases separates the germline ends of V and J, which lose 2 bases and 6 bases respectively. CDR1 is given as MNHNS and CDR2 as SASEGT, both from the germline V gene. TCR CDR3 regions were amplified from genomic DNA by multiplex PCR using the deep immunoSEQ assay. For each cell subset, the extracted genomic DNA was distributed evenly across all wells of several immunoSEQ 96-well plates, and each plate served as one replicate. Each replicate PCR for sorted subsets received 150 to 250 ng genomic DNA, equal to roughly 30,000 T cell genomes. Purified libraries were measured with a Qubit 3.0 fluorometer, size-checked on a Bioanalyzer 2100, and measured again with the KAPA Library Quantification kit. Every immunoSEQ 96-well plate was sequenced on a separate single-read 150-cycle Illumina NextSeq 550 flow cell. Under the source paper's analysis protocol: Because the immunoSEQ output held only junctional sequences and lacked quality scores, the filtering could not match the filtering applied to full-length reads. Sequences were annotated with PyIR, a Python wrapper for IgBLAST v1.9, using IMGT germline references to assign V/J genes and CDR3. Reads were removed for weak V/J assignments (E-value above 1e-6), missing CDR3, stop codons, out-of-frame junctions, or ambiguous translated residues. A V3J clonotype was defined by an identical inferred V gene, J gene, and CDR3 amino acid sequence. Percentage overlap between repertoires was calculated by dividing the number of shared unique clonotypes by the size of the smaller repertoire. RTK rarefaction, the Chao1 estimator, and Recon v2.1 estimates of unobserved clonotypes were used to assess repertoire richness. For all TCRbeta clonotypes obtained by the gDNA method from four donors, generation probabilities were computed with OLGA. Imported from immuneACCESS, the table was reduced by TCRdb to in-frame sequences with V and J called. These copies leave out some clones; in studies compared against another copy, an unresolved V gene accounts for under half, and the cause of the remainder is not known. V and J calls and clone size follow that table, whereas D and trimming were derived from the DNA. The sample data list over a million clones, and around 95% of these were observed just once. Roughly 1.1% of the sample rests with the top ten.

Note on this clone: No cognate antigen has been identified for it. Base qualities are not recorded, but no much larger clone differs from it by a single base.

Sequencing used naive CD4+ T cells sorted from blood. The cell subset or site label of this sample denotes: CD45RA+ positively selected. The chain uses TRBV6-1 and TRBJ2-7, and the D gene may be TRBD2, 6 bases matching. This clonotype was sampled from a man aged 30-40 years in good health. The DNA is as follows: TGTGCCAGCAGTGAACCTGTGCGGGGCGAGCAGTACTTC. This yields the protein CASSEPVRGEQYF.